This entry features one TCR beta chain sequence. What antigen it recognizes has not been identified. No base quality information exists; no much larger clone differs at one position. The cohort consisted of hundreds of healthy bone marrow donors. All cohort members were sampled while nominally healthy, although unrecorded immune exposures were likely present. CMV serostatus was positive for more than 250 and negative for about 55% of the roughly 670 cohort members, and was not recorded for this donor. Each donor provided a peripheral blood sample, and peripheral blood mononuclear cells were used for TCR beta sequencing. Genomic DNA was extracted from the blood cell samples with the Qiagen DNeasy Blood Extraction Kit. The CDR3 goes from the cysteine to the phenylalanine over 16 residues. The sequence is cut down to CDR3 DNA, 48 bases in frame from base 1. The germline V gene supplies CDR1 MGHRA and CDR2 YSYEKL. For this chain, trimming is 3 bases at the V end and 2 bases at the J end, and the number of junction bases without a gene match is 10.

The sample originates from a study of cytomegalovirus exposure and HLA in healthy donors (dated by TCRdb to 2016 to 2017). About the full investigation: An earlier analysis of 587 of the donors reported over 250 Gb of sequence data and around 100 million unique TCR beta sequences obtained from some 170 million T cells. About 280 gigabases of sequencing data and approximately 80 million unique TCR sequences were included in an early release covering 550 to 650 HLA-typed donors. Of the roughly 400 genotyped donors, roughly 80% fell in the genetic ancestry cluster associated with self-reported Caucasian donors. The aim of the study was to test whether cataloging public T cell receptors could identify signatures of past pathogen exposure. The study used immunosequencing to profile the T cell repertoires of approximately 640 subjects and linked those repertoires to cytomegalovirus serostatus. In addition to the first cohort of 666 subjects, a separate validation cohort of 120 different subjects was used. The study combined high-throughput TCR immunosequencing, statistical association of individual TCRs with disease status, and machine learning to predict cytomegalovirus infection status. A later analysis re-analyzed previously published TCR beta repertoires from about 730 donors and added high-resolution HLA genotyping to study TCR occurrence patterns. In the later analysis, no new phenotypic data were used to find candidate immune exposures; instead, reliance was placed on TCR beta sequences and their occurrence across donors. An earlier analysis of around 580 of the donors used high-throughput TCR beta sequencing to judge whether each TCR beta V gene segment behaved as functional or pseudogenic. Donor age, sex, ethnicity and CMV serostatus were compiled together with the repertoire data. A later genetic analysis used genome-wide SNP genotypes for about three fifths of the 666 donors, treating that subset as a discovery cohort. Every repertoire in the discovery cohort had been generated on one and the same sequencing platform. HLA typing covered class I and class II loci at four-digit resolution. Typing coverage varied by locus: roughly 629-630 donors for A, B, C, DRB1 and DQB1; about 520 for DQA1; some 610 for DPA1; approximately 450 for DPB1. Because of strong linkage in the cohort, a handful of DR-DQ haplotypes were treated as single units for association and clustering. Among under 450 genotyped donors of the cohort, an average of around 240,000 unique TCR beta nucleotide sequences were sequenced per donor, roughly 20% of them non-productive. General conclusions and limits of the study: HLA typing was unavailable for some donors at each locus, so association tests used only the typed subset. Roughly uniform sequencing depth across donors was assumed in presence/absence analyses, although this assumption may not hold. A further reported finding was that TCR beta sequences accurately predicted the HLA-A and HLA-B alleles for most subjects in the first cohort. A later analysis reported that several top co-occurrence clusters appeared linked to parvovirus B19, influenza, CMV and Epstein-Barr virus. A cluster of highly shared sequence variants was judged likely to represent a technical artifact of the sequencing pipeline. Most TCR sequences were observed very rarely across donors, whereas some public TCRs were present in many individuals. The classifier was reported to diagnose cytomegalovirus status with high specificity and sensitivity in both the original cohort and the validation cohort. Because counts were too low, about 18 rarely observed V segments, including chromosome 9 orphons, were left out of the earlier analysis of over 550 of the donors. In the study, 150 to 200 TCR beta chains were listed as associated with cytomegalovirus. Strong co-occurrence of HLA alleles, especially DR and DQ, made assigning TCR associations to individual alleles difficult. The authors suggested that the approach could potentially be generalized to other disease states and immunological phenotypes. An association between a missense DCLRE1C variant and V-gene and J-gene trimming of TCR beta chains was found in a later genetic analysis and replicated in an independent cohort. For the cohort, immune exposure information was limited to CMV serostatus. In a later analysis, over 15,000 TCR beta sequences were associated with specific HLA alleles at a false discovery rate of 0.05. According to a later genetic analysis, donors in an Asian-associated ancestry cluster had fewer N-insertions in productive TCRs than the roughly 660-donor mean. Some IMGT-functional V segments, including TRBV6-2 and TRBV6-3, could not be told apart with the 87-base-pair reads, so those segments were excluded. Compared with equally common non-associated chains, HLA-associated TCR beta chains in a later analysis were more clonally expanded and had lower generation probabilities. In a later analysis, most CMV-associated TCR beta chains were found to appear HLA-restricted, with HLA associations seemingly driven largely by CMV exposure. The cohort was sequenced for TCR beta chains only, and without alpha or paired-chain data the features that could be detected were limited. In vitro tests confirmed that a few of the cytomegalovirus-associated TCR beta chains recognize cytomegalovirus antigens. An earlier analysis of around 600 of the donors showed that most TCR beta V segments appeared in productive rearrangements either about 87% or about 30% of the time, which broadly matched IMGT annotations. In a later analysis, TCR association rates were found to vary across HLA loci, with the most associated TCRs seen for DRB1 alleles and the fewest for HLA-C alleles. Correlated functional status among segregating V segments might reflect linkage disequilibrium, but an unknown experimental factor could not be ruled out.

Library construction relied on the immunoSEQ multiplex PCR assay. The multiplex PCR relied on a mix of 60 forward primers for TCR Vbeta segments and 13 reverse primers for TCR Jbeta segments. The CDR3 region of rearranged TCR beta genes was amplified from genomic DNA with a multiplex PCR assay. On the Illumina HiSeq System, the amplified TCR beta libraries were sequenced as 87-base-pair reads. The study's own analysis went as follows. In a later analysis, about 80 million unique TCR beta chains were counted across the approximately 620 repertoires, and around 10 million of these chains were shared by at least two donors. Raw reads were error-corrected and collapsed into unique sequences with a nearest-neighbor algorithm that merged closely related sequences to remove PCR and sequencing errors. Alignment of CDR3 sequences to IMGT reference sequences was used to assign V, D and J gene segments. For a sequence to be retained, a match of at least six nucleotides was required to both a V gene segment and a J gene segment. Rearrangements were called productive when the CDR3 lacked stop codons and stayed in frame with V and J; all others were non-productive. CDR3 was defined according to IMGT convention as the region running from the second conserved V-encoded cysteine to the conserved J-encoded phenylalanine. The earlier analysis of about 570 of the donors excluded any sequence lacking an unambiguous match to a single V gene segment. An earlier analysis of just under 600 of the donors called V segments functional above 56.7% productive rearrangements and segregating when the between-donor standard deviation exceeded 5%. A statistical classification framework was built to diagnose cytomegalovirus status from the catalog of TCR beta chain sequences. V and J gene assignment, in a later analysis, came from comparing TCR nucleotide sequences with IMGT/GENE-DB human TR gene sequences. The TCRdist pipeline was used in a later analysis to assign CDR3 sequences and most-parsimonious VDJ recombination scenarios. In a later analysis, every TCR beta chain was defined by the combination of its CDR3 amino acid sequence and its V-gene family, and reads without a unique V-gene family were dropped. To address suspected cross-contamination and a sequencing artifact, a later analysis removed roughly 640 highly shared, low-generation-probability nucleotide sequences. In a later analysis, a clonal expansion index was calculated for each public chain from normalized within-repertoire ranks of inferred template counts. In a later analysis, generation probabilities were computed using a VDJ recombination model fitted to out-of-frame rearrangements, and the results were checked against IGoR. In a later analysis, TCR-TCR, TCR-HLA and TCR-CMV co-occurrence was scored with hypergeometric tests, and a repertoire-size bias correction was applied to TCR pairs. To estimate false discovery rates, a later analysis permuted the HLA or CMV assignments 20 times. A later analysis grouped co-occurring TCRs with DBSCAN, adding TCRdist sequence similarity when clustering within HLA-allele-positive subsets. Repertoires with fewer than 30,000 or more than 120,000 public chains were left out of co-occurrence clustering, as were about 5 repertoires with anomalous nucleotide sharing. TCRdb took over this immuneACCESS table, retaining in-frame rearrangements with V and J assigned. Such tables are incomplete; in checked studies, under half of the missing clones stem from an unresolved V gene, and the remainder is unexplained. That table gives V, J and clone size, and the DNA gave D and trimming. For this sample the table gives about 130,000 clones, of which just under 80% were detected only once. The ten largest make up about 4.5% of the sample.

The clonotype was recovered from a young man in good health. The sample consisted of PBMCs. The chain employs TRBV4-1 and TRBJ2-7; 7 middle bases align to TRBD2. The bases read TGCGCCAGCAGCCATCCCAGGGCGGGACTAACCTACGAGCAGTACTTC. It translates to CASSHPRAGLTYEQYF.